This record concerns one T cell receptor beta chain sequence. This entry is derived from a study of blood T cell repertoires in COVID-19. As for the study in general: COVID-19 samples from acute and convalescent phases originated in the United States, Italy and Spain. In each case, the material was cDNA or gDNA derived from T cells, B-cell-depleted T cells, or PBMCs.

Assay used: immunoSEQ multiplex PCR; TCRdb lists only in-frame clones, some missing. The sample consists of some 260,000 clones, around 90% of them appearing once. Individuals drawn from 24 US areas were roughly 18 to 100 years old. Categorization into cohorts depended on clinical history that participants reported. Germline V gene sequence: CDR1 SNHLY, CDR2 FYNNEI. The CDR3 consists of 19 residues. V shed 8 bases and J shed 3 bases, with 29 bases lying between them. This chain joins TRBV2 and TRBJ1-5; D possibly corresponds to TRBD1 (5 bases). The sample taken for sequencing was PBMCs or T cells enriched from blood (not recorded which). This TCR was sampled from a woman in her twenties or thirties with acute COVID-19. DNA for the CDR3: TGTGCCAGCGCGCGGGACTTGAATCAGGGTTACGGATCCAATCAGCCCCAGCATTTT. It is translated as CASARDLNQGYGSNQPQHF.